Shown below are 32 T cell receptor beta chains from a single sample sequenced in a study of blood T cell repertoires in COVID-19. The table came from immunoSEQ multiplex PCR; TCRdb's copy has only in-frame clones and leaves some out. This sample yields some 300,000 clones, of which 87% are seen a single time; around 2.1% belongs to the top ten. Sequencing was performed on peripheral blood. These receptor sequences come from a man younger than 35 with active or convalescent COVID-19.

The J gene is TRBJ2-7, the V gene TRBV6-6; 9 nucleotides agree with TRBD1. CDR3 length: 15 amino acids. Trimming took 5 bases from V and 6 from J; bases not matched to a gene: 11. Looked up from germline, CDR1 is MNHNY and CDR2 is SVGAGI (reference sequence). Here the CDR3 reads CASSQVRDRVIEQYF. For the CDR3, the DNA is TGTGCCAGCAGTCAAGTGAGGGACAGGGTCATCGAGCAGTACTTC.

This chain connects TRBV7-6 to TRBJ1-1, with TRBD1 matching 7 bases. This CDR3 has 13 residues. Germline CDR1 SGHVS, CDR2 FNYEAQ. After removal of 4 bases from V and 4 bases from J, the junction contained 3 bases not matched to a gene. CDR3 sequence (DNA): TGTGCCAGCAGCTCATACAGGGGCACTGAAGCTTTCTTT. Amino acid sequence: CASSSYRGTEAFF.

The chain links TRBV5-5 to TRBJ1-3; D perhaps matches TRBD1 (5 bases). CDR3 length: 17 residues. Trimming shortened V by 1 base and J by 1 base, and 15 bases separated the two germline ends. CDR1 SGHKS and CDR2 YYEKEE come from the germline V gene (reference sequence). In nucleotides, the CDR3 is TGTGCCAGCAGCTTGCGTAGGGACTCACCTTCTGGAAACACCATATATTTT. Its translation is CASSLRRDSPSGNTIYF. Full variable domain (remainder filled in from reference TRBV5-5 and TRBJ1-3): DAGVTQSPTHLIKTRGQQVTLRCSPISGHKSVSWYQQVLGQGPQFIFQYYEKEERGRGNFPDRFSARQFPNYSSELNVNALLLGDSALYLCASSLRRDSPSGNTIYFGEGSWLTVV.

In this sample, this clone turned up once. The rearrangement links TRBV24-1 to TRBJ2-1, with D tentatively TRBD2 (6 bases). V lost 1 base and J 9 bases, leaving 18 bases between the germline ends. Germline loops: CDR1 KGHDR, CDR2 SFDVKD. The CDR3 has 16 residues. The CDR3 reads CATSDFTGASNGEQFF. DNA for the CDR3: TGTGCCACCAGTGATTTTACGGGAGCGTCGAATGGTGAGCAGTTCTTC.

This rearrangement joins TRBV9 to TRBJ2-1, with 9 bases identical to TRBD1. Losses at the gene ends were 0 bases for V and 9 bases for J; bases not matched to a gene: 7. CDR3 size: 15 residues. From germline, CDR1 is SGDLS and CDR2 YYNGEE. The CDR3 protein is CASSVATGGWGEQFF. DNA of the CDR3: TGTGCCAGCAGCGTAGCTACAGGGGGCTGGGGTGAGCAGTTCTTC.

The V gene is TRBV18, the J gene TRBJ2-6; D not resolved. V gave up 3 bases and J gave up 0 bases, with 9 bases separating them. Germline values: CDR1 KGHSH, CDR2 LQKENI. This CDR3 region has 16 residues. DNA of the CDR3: TGTGCCAGCTCACCGGTGAGGATCTCTGGGGCCAACGTCCTGACTTTC. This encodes CASSPVRISGANVLTF. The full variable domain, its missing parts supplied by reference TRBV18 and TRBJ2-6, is NAGVMQNPRHLVRRRGQEARLRCSPMKGHSHVYWYRQLPEEGLKFMVYLQKENIIDESGMPKERFSAEFPKEGPSILRIQQVVRGDSAAYFCASSPVRISGANVLTFGAGSRLTVL.

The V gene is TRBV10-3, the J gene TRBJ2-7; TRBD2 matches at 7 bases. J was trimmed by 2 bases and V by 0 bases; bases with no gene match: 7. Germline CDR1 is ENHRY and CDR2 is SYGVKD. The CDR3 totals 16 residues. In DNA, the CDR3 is TGTGCCATCAGTGAGTCGTTCGCGGGGGAGACCTACGAGCAGTACTTC. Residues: CAISESFAGETYEQYF.

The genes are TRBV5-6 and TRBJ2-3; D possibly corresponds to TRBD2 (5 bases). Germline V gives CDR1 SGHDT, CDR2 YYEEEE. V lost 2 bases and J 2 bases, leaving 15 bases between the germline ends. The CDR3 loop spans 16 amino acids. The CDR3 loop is CASSFRTDSNTDTQYF. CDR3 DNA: TGTGCCAGCAGCTTCCGGACGGACTCGAACACAGATACGCAGTATTTT. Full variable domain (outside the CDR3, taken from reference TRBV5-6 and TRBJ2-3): DAGVTQSPTHLIKTRGQQVTLRCSPKSGHDTVSWYQQALGQGPQFIFQYYEEEERQRGNFPDRFSGHQFPNYSSELNVNALLLGDSALYLCASSFRTDSNTDTQYFGPGTRLTVL.

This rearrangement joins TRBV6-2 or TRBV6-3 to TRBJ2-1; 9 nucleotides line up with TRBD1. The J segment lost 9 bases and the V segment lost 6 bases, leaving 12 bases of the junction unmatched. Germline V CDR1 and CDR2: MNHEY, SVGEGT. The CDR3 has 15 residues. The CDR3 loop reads CASSIGQGIVTEQFF. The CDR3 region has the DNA TGTGCCAGCAGCATCGGACAGGGGATTGTGACTGAGCAGTTCTTC.

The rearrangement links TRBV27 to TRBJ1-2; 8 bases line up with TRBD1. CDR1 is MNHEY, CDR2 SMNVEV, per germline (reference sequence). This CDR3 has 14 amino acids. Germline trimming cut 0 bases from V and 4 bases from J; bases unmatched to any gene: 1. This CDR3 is CASSLSTGVYGYTF. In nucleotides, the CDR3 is TGTGCCAGCAGTTTATCGACAGGGGTCTATGGCTACACCTTC.

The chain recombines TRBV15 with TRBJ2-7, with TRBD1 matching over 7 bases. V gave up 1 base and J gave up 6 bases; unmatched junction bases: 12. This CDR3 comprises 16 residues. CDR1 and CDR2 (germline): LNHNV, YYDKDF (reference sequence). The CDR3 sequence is CATSRVGGRDPLEQYF. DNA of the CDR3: TGTGCCACCAGCAGAGTAGGGGGCAGGGATCCCCTCGAGCAGTACTTC.

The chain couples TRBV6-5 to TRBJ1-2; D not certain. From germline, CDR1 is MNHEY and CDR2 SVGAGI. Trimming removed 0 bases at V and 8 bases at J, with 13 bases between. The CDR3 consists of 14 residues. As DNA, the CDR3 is TGTGCCAGCAGTTACTCACTGGGCCCGGAAGGCTACACCTTC. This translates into CASSYSLGPEGYTF.

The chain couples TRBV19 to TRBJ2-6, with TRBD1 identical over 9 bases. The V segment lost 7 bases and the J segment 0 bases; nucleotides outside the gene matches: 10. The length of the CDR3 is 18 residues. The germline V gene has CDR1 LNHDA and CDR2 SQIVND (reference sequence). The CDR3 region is CASTTPETGGSGANVLTF. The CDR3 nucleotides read TGTGCCAGTACTACCCCCGAGACAGGGGGCTCTGGGGCCAACGTCCTGACTTTC.

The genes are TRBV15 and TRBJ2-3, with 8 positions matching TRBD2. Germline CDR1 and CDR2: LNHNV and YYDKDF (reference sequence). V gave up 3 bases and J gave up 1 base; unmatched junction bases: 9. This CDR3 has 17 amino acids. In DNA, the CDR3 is TGTGCCACCAGCAGTCCGGGGGGGTTTTTGGGCACAGATACGCAGTATTTT. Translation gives CATSSPGGFLGTDTQYF.

CDR3 sequence reads: CASRIAQETQYF. The CDR3 DNA follows: TGTGCCAGCAGGATAGCCCAAGAGACCCAGTACTTC. The chain combines TRBV7-8 with TRBJ2-5; D not resolved. The germline V gene has CDR1 SGHVS and CDR2 FQNEAQ. V dropped 6 bases and J dropped 1 base, with 6 bases sitting between them. CDR3 length: 12 amino acids.

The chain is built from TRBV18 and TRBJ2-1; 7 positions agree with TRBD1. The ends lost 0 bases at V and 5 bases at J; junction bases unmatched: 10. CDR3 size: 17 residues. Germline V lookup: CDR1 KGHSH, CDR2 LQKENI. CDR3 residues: CASSPPGVRTGHNEQFF. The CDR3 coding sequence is TGTGCCAGCTCACCACCGGGGGTAAGGACAGGTCACAATGAGCAGTTCTTC.

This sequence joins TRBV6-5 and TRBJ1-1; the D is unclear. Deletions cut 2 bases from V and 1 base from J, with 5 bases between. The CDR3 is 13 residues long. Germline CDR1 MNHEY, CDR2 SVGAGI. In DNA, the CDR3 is TGTGCCAGCAGTTACACACCGAACACTGAAGCTTTCTTT. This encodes CASSYTPNTEAFF.

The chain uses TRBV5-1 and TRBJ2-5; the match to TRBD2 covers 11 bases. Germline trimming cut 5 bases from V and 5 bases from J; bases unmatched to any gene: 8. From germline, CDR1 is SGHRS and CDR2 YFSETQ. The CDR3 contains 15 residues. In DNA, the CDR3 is TGCGCCAGCAGGAGCACTAGCGGGAGTGGGGAGACCCAGTACTTC. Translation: CASRSTSGSGETQYF.

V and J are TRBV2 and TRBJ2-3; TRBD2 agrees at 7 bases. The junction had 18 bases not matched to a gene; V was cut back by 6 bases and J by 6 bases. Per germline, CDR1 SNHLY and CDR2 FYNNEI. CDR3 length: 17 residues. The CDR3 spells CASRRSGGADPRDTQYF. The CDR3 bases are TGTGCCAGCAGACGGTCGGGGGGAGCGGACCCTCGGGATACGCAGTATTTT.

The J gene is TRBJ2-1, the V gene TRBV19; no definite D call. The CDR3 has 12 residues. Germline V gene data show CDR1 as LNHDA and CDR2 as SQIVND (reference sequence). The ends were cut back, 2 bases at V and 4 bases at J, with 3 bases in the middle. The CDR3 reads CASSIPYNEQFF. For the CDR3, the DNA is TGTGCCAGTAGTATACCGTACAATGAGCAGTTCTTC.

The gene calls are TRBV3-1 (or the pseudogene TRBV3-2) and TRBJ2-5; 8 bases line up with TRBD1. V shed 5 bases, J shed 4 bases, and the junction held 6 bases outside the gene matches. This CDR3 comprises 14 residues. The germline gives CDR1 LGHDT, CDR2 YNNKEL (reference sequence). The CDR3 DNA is TGTGCCAGCAGCGCCGGGACAGGCGGAGAGACCCAGTACTTC. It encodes CASSAGTGGETQYF.

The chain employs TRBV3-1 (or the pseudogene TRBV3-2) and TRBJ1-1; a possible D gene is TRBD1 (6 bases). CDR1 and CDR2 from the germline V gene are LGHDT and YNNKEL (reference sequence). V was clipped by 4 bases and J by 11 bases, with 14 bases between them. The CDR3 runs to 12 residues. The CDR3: CASSLNSGDAFF. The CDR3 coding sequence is TGTGCCAGCAGCCTCAACTCAGGGGACGCTTTCTTT.

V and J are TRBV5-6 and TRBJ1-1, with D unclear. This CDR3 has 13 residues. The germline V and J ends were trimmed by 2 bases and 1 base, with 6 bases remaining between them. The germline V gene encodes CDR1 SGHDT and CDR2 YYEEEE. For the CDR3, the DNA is TGTGCCAGCAGCTTAGAGGGGAACACTGAAGCTTTCTTT. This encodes CASSLEGNTEAFF.

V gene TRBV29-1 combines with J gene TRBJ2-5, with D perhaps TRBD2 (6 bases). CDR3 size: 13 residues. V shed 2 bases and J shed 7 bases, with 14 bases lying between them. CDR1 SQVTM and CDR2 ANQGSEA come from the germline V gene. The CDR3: CSVEFSGWGTQYF. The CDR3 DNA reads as TGCAGCGTTGAATTTAGCGGATGGGGGACCCAGTACTTC.

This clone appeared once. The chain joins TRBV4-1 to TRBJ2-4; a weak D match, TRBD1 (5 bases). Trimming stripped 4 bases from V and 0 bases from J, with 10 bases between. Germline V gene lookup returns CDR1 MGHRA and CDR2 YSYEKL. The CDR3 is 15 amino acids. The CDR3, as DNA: TGCGCCAGCAGCCTGGACATGATAGCCAAAAACATTCAGTACTTC. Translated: CASSLDMIAKNIQYF.

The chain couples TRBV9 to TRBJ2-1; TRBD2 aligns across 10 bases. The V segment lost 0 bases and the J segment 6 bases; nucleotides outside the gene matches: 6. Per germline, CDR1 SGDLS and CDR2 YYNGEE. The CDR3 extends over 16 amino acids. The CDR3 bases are TGTGCCAGCAGCGTAGTTTGGACTAGCGGCTTCAATGAGCAGTTCTTC. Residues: CASSVVWTSGFNEQFF.

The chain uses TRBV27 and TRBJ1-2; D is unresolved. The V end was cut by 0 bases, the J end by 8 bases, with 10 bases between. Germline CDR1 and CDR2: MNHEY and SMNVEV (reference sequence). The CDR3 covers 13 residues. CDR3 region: CASSLSPRRGYTF. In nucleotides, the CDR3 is TGTGCCAGCAGTTTATCTCCCCGGAGGGGCTACACCTTC.

This chain's CDR3 is CASSSPSHRPAVSSYNEQFF. CDR3 DNA sequence: TGTGCCAGCAGTTCTCCCTCACACCGCCCTGCGGTCAGCTCCTACAATGAGCAGTTCTTC. The chain links TRBV28 to TRBJ2-1; D gene uncertain. Per germline, CDR1 MDHEN and CDR2 SYDVKM. Trimming took 4 bases from V and 0 from J, leaving 25 bases between them. This CDR3 contains 20 residues.

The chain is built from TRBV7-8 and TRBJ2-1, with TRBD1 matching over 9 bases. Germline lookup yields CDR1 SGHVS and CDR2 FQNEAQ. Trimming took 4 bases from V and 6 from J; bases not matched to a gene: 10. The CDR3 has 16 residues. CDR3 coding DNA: TGTGCCAGCAGCTCACCACAGGGGGCAGGGATCAATGAGCAGTTCTTC. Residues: CASSSPQGAGINEQFF.

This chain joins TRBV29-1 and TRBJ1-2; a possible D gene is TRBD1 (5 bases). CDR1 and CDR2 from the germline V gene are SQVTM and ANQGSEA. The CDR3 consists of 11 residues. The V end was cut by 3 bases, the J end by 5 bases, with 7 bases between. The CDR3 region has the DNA TGCAGCGTTGACAGGGCGTATGGCTACACCTTC. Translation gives CSVDRAYGYTF.

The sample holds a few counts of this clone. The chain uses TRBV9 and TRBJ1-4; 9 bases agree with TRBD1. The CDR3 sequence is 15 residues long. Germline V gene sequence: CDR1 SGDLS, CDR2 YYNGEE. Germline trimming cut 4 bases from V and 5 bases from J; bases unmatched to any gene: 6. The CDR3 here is CASSLTTGGNEKLFF. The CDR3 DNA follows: TGTGCCAGCAGCCTAACGACAGGGGGGAATGAAAAACTGTTTTTT.

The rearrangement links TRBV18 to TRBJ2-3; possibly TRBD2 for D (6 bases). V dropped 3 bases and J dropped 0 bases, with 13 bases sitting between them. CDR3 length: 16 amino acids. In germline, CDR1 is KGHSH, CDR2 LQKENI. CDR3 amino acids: CASSPRSRGSTDTQYF. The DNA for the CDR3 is TGTGCCAGCTCACCCCGCTCTCGGGGGAGCACAGATACGCAGTATTTT.